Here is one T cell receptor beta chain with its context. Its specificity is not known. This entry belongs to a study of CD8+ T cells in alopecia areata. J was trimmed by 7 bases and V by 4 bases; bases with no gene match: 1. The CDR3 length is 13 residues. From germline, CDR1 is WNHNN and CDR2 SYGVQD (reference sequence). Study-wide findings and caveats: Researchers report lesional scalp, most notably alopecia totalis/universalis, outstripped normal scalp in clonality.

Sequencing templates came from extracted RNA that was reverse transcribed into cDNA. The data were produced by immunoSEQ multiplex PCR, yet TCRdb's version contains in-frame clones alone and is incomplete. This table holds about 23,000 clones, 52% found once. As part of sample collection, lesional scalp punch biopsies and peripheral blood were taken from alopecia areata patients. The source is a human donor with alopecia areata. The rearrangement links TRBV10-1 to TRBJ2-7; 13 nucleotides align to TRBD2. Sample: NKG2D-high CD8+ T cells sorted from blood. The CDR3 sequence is CASSGGLAGEQYF. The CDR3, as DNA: TGCGCCAGCAGTGGGGGACTAGCGGGGGAGCAGTACTTC.